This T cell receptor (beta chain) was sequenced in a study of T cells in localized non-small cell lung cancer (dated by TCRdb to the early 2020s). Regarding the research as a whole: The study analyzed T cell repertoires of around 250 early-stage NSCLC patients, comparing tumors and uninvolved tumor-adjacent lungs. All 240 or so NSCLC patients in the cohort were treatment-naive and had localized lung tumors that were resected. The mean age of the NSCLC patients was roughly 70 years, with 120 to 150 men and 95 to 110 women.

TCR beta CDR3 regions were sequenced from DNA using the immunoSEQ Assay. The study's processing was this. To compute T cell density, TCR beta template counts were normalized to usable DNA, which was estimated by amplifying housekeeping genes. Richness was estimated using the preseqR package, with extrapolation to 400,000 templates for PBMC samples and to 120,000 templates for tissue samples. Clonality was defined by subtracting Pielou's evenness from one. Tissue-enriched TCRs were identified by differential abundance testing using productive amino-acid clonotypes, minimum total count 5 and alpha 0.1. The Jaccard Index and the Morisita Overlap Index were used to quantify repertoire overlap between compartments. GLIPH clustered TCR beta CDR3s with public tetramer-defined viral CDR3s; viral motifs required at least three viral sequences plus V-gene enrichment. The clones in this table, taken by TCRdb from immuneACCESS, are in-frame only. Not every clone is retained; where verified, under half of the shortfall comes from an unresolved V gene, and the cause of the rest is unknown. The V and J calls and the clone size are those of that table, but D and trimming were determined from the DNA. For this sample the table gives about 40,000 clones, of which more than 75% were detected only once. Jointly, the top ten make up 6.4% of the sample.

Looking up the germline V gene (reference sequence) yields CDR1 SGHAT and CDR2 FQDESV. V is trimmed back by 3 bases and J by 7 bases, and the junction contains 2 bases that no gene match accounts for. The CDR3 has 13 amino acids, counting the end cysteine and phenylalanine. CDR3 DNA is the only sequence kept; it has 39 bases, read in frame from the first base. At diagnosis, tumor, uninvolved tumor-adjacent lung and peripheral blood were collected and then preserved as a mix of FFPE and fresh-frozen material. For TCR repertoire profiling, the blood samples were analyzed as peripheral blood mononuclear cells. Broader findings and caveats from the paper: Uninvolved tumor-adjacent lung showed the highest T cell clonality, higher than tumor, which suggests more focused antigenic responses in the uninvolved tumor-adjacent lung. Because the study design was exploratory, TCR variables were selected using unadjusted p-values without false-discovery rate correction. Higher T cell density in blood was associated with longer overall survival, whereas higher clonality in adjacent lung was associated with shorter survival. Because multi-region tumor sequencing was not done, intratumor heterogeneity could not be ruled out. Of the top 100 tumor clones, a median of around 57 were detected in paired uninvolved adjacent lung; 28 were also among that lung's top 100.

Comments on this clone: The antigen it binds to is not known. No base-level quality is on record; no much larger clone is a single base apart.

The sequencing used peripheral blood, collected before any cancer treatment. This TCR was sampled from a man aged 40 to 75 with stage I lung adenocarcinoma. This receptor chain uses TRBV11-1 and TRBJ2-1, and 8 junction bases match TRBD2. The DNA sequence follows: TGTGCCAGCAGCTTCGGGAGGGAAAATGAGCAGTTCTTC. Translated, it gives CASSFGRENEQFF.